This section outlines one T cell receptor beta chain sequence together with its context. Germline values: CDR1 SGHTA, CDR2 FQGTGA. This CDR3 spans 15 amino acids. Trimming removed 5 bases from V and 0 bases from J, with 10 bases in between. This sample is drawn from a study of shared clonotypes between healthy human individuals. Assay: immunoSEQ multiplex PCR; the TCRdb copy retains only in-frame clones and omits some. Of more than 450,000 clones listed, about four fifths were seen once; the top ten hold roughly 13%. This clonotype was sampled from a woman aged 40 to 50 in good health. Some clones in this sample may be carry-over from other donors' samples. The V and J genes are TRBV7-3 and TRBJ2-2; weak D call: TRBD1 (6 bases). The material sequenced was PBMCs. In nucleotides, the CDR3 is TGTGCCAGCAGCGCGACAGGAGCGAACACCGGGGAGCTGTTTTTT. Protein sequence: CASSATGANTGELFF.